This TCR beta chain is drawn from a study of T cells expressing NK-cell markers. The germline CDR1 and CDR2 sequences are DFQATT and SNEGSKA (reference sequence). CDR3 length equals 14 residues. TCRdb re-called the 5' RACE reads and gives one entry per CDR3 protein, without DNA. The sample holds around 14,000 distinct CDR3 sequences. Sequences were obtained from blood T cells: a sorted CD56 or NKG2C T cell subset, CD4+ or CD8+ T cells, or bulk PBMC T cells (not recorded which). The clonotype comes from a man aged 18 to 69 in good health. The chain couples TRBV20-1 to TRBJ2-1; TCRdb's D call of TRBD2 is untestable without DNA. The CDR3 region is CSAPRGGSYNEQFF.